These T cell receptor beta chains were read from a single sample in a study of T-cell memory formation after mild COVID-19. TCRdb passed the 5' RACE reads through MiXCR, listing each CDR3 protein once. This sample has a few hundred thousand distinct CDR3 sequences; 14% occur once, and the top ten carry around a fifth. The sample comprised PBMCs or a T cell subset sorted from them (not recorded which). Source of these receptors: a man between 18 and 29 years old who had mild COVID-19 (a few samples of this study predate the infection). Cell type and time point are not known. CDR3s include the opening cysteine and the closing phenylalanine or tryptophan. The D gene is left open where the match is weak. Clone size appears in some rows only: once, few, many, or a class for an expanded clone.

d_call j_call clone_size v_call cdr3_length cdr3_nt cdr3_aa
NA TRBJ1-2 few TRBV20-1 14 TGCAGAGCAACTGAGGGTAGCAGGCCTTATGGCTACACCTTC CRATEGSRPYGYTF
NA TRBJ2-5 few TRBV27 15 TGTGCCAGCAGTTTATCGTGGGGGGTCGGGGAGACCCAGTACTTC CASSLSWGVGETQYF
TRBD2 TRBJ2-3 few TRBV5-1 19 TGCGCCAGCAGCTTGGGGACTAGCGGGGGCCTGCTTGGCACAGATACGCAGTATTTT CASSLGTSGGLLGTDTQYF
NA TRBJ2-6 few TRBV6-5 19 TGTGCCAGCAGTGTGTTCTCGGAGGGCAGGACCTCTGGGGCCAACGTCCTGACTTTC CASSVFSEGRTSGANVLTF
NA TRBJ2-5 many TRBV29-1 13 TGCAGCGTTGAATTGCTAGCCGAGGAGACCCAGTACTTC CSVELLAEETQYF
TRBD2 TRBJ2-1 NA TRBV6-2/TRBV6-3 17 TGTGCCAGCAGTACCCCCCAGACTAGCGGGGGGGCAAATGAGCAGTTCTTC CASSTPQTSGGANEQFF
TRBD1 TRBJ2-3 few TRBV28 15 TGTGCCAGCAGGGGGGTGGGACAGGACACAGATACGCAGTATTTT CASRGVGQDTDTQYF
NA TRBJ1-6 NA TRBV20-1 15 TGCAGTGCTAGAGGGCCGGGGGTCGCTTCGTCACCCCTCCACTTT CSARGPGVASSPLHF
TRBD2 TRBJ2-3 NA TRBV29-1 13 TGCAGCGTCAGCGGACTAGCAGCAGATACGCAGTATTTT CSVSGLAADTQYF
NA TRBJ2-3 few TRBV7-3 12 TGTGCCAGCAGCTTCCCCTCCGATACGCAGTATTTT CASSFPSDTQYF
NA TRBJ2-1 many TRBV11-2 14 TGTGCCAGCAGCTTAAGAGTTTCCTACAATGAGCAGTTCTTC CASSLRVSYNEQFF
TRBD1 TRBJ1-4 many TRBV7-2 15 TGTGCCAGCAGCATAGAGACAGGGGTTGGTGAAAAACTGTTTTTT CASSIETGVGEKLFF
NA TRBJ2-1 NA TRBV20-1 14 TGCAGTGCTAGAGCGAGCAGCTCCTACAATGAGCAGTTCTTC CSARASSSYNEQFF
NA TRBJ1-2 many TRBV5-1 14 TGCGCCAGCAGCTTGGGGGACACCGATTCTGGCTACACCTTC CASSLGDTDSGYTF
TRBD1 TRBJ1-2 NA TRBV4-3 15 TGCGCCAGCAGCCTCGGGACAGCTACTAACTATGGCTACACCTTC CASSLGTATNYGYTF
NA TRBJ2-1 many TRBV20-1 11 TGCAGTGCTTATTACTACAATGAGCAGTTCTTC CSAYYYNEQFF
TRBD1 TRBJ2-7 few TRBV7-9 15 TGTGCCAGCAGGAAAATAGTCCAGGGGGAGTACGAGCAGTACTTC CASRKIVQGEYEQYF
NA TRBJ1-6 many TRBV4-1 19 TGCGCCAGCAGCCACCAAACGCGGGGACCAAGGTTTCGTAATTCACCCCTCCACTTT CASSHQTRGPRFRNSPLHF
NA TRBJ1-2 NA TRBV5-6 16 TGTGCCAGCAGATCGCCAAGTGGTCTGTTGATCGACGGCTACACCTTC CASRSPSGLLIDGYTF
NA TRBJ2-2 NA TRBV4-3 15 TGCGCCAGCAGCCAAGACCACAGAGTTACCGGGGAGCTGTTTTTT CASSQDHRVTGELFF
TRBD2 TRBJ2-3 NA TRBV2 16 TGTGCCAGCTACGGCCGGACTAGCCGGGTTTCGGATACGCAGTATTTT CASYGRTSRVSDTQYF
TRBD2 TRBJ2-1 NA TRBV7-3 18 TGTGCCAGCAGCTCAAGCGGGACTAGCGGAAGCTCCTACAATGAGCAGTTCTTC CASSSSGTSGSSYNEQFF
NA TRBJ2-3 many TRBV14 14 TGTGCCAGCAGCCCCGCAGGGAGCACAGATACGCAGTATTTT CASSPAGSTDTQYF
TRBD1 TRBJ1-2 NA TRBV5-1 17 TGCGCCAGCAGCTTGAATGGTGACAGGGGAGTCCGCTATGGCTACACCTTC CASSLNGDRGVRYGYTF
NA TRBJ2-1 NA TRBV11-2 16 TGTGCCAGCAGCTCACGCGGGCAGGCGGTGATCAATGAGCAGTTCTTC CASSSRGQAVINEQFF
TRBD1 TRBJ1-2 NA TRBV20-1 13 TGCAGTGCCCCTAAGTGGGACAGATATGGCTACACCTTC CSAPKWDRYGYTF
NA TRBJ2-7 NA TRBV12-3/TRBV12-4 13 TGTGCCAGCAGTTTTGCTAGCAGGGGCGAGCAGTACTTC CASSFASRGEQYF
NA TRBJ2-5 few TRBV4-2 14 TGTGCCAGCAGCCAAGAGAACGGGGTAGAGACCCAGTACTTC CASSQENGVETQYF
TRBD1 TRBJ1-5 many TRBV6-5 17 TGTGCCAGCAGTCGAATATCCGGGACAGGGGGGGATCAGCCCCAGCATTTT CASSRISGTGGDQPQHF
NA TRBJ1-5 NA TRBV20-1 13 TGCAGTGCTAGTAGCCAGGGCGGTCAGCCCCAGCATTTT CSASSQGGQPQHF
NA TRBJ2-4 few TRBV7-3 11 TGTGCCAGCAGCTCCCTGGGCATTCAGTACTTC CASSSLGIQYF
TRBD1 TRBJ2-1 few TRBV5-1 14 TGCGCCAGCAGCTCCGGGACAGGGGATGATGAGCAGTTCTTC CASSSGTGDDEQFF
NA TRBJ2-5 many TRBV5-1 16 TGCGCCAGCAGCTTGGTATCCAGAAAGGGACAAGAGACCCAGTACTTC CASSLVSRKGQETQYF
NA TRBJ1-5 few TRBV12-3/TRBV12-4 13 TGTGCCAGCAGTCCCAATGTGGCTCAGCCCCAGCATTTT CASSPNVAQPQHF
NA TRBJ1-4 NA TRBV5-6 16 TGTGCCAGCAGCCCACCCAGGGGTCTGGGTGGTGAAAAACTGTTTTTT CASSPPRGLGGEKLFF
TRBD1 TRBJ2-7 NA TRBV6-1 14 TGTGCCAGCAGAACAGGGGTTATTAGCTACGAGCAGTACTTC CASRTGVISYEQYF
NA TRBJ2-7 NA TRBV21-1 16 TGTGCCAGCAGCAAATACGGAAGAAGGAGCTCCTACGAGCAGTACTTC CASSKYGRRSSYEQYF
NA TRBJ2-7 NA TRBV20-1 14 TGCAGTGCAGGCGGGCCCTCCAGGAGTTCCGAGCAGTACTTC CSAGGPSRSSEQYF
TRBD2 TRBJ2-5 few TRBV7-2 15 TGTGCCAGCAGCTCACTCCGACTAGCGGGGGAGACCCAGTACTTC CASSSLRLAGETQYF
NA TRBJ1-1 few TRBV5-1 15 TGCGCCAGCAGCCCATGGACAGACATGAACACTGAAGCTTTCTTT CASSPWTDMNTEAFF
NA TRBJ2-5 few TRBV11-2 15 TGTGCCAGCAGCAGAGGGGCAGGGGTTGGGGAGACCCAGTACTTC CASSRGAGVGETQYF
TRBD2 TRBJ2-5 many TRBV5-1 17 TGCGCCAGCAGCTTCGGGACTAGCGGGGGGGCTCAAGAGACCCAGTACTTC CASSFGTSGGAQETQYF